A single sample is the source of the 30 T cell receptor beta chains below, sequenced in a study of graft-versus-host responses after intestinal transplantation (dated by TCRdb to the early 2020s). According to the study, the label for this sample's time point signals: cells obtained before transplantation from donor or recipient. The antigens for these receptors are not known. The method behind the library was the immunoSEQ multiplex PCR assay. TCRdb retrieved this table from immuneACCESS and kept in-frame rearrangements only. Not all clones are present; in checked studies, unresolved V genes account for under half, and no reason is known for the remainder. For this sample there are some 82,000 clones; roughly 84% appear just once. The ten largest clonotypes hold more than 7% of the sample. The sequenced sample was unstimulated CD8+ T cells sorted from spleen or lymph node cells, obtained before transplant. The receptors were gathered from a human donor who was the organ donor for an intestinal transplant.

This chain joins TRBV4-1 and TRBJ1-1; D not certain. The CDR3 contains 12 residues. Deletions cut 1 base from V and 3 bases from J, with 3 bases between. In germline, CDR1 is MGHRA, CDR2 YSYEKL. The CDR3: CASSQVDTEAFF. The CDR3 DNA follows: TGCGCCAGCAGCCAAGTCGACACTGAAGCTTTCTTT.

The rearrangement links TRBV30 to TRBJ2-2; D gene unclear. V lost 1 base and J lost 6, with 6 bases in between. CDR3 length equals 12 residues. Germline V lookup: CDR1 GTSNPN, CDR2 SVGIG (reference sequence). CDR3 nucleotides: TGTGCCTGGAGTGGTGTCGCCGGGGAGCTGTTTTTT. It codes for CAWSGVAGELFF.

This chain connects TRBV18 to TRBJ1-4; TRBD1 might be the D (5 bases). V gave up 4 bases and J gave up 4 bases, with 13 bases separating them. From germline, CDR1 is KGHSH and CDR2 LQKENI. The length of the CDR3 is 15 residues. CDR3: CASSRPGAFNEKLFF. Here the CDR3 DNA reads TGTGCCAGCTCACGACCTGGGGCCTTTAATGAAAAACTGTTTTTT.

J is TRBJ2-1 and V is TRBV7-9, with 15 bases fitting TRBD2. The germline V gene encodes CDR1 SEHNR and CDR2 FQNEAQ (reference sequence). CDR3 length equals 17 residues. The V segment lost 4 bases and the J segment 7 bases; nucleotides outside the gene matches: 8. CDR3 sequence: CASSSWTSGGAKNEQFF. The CDR3 region has the DNA TGTGCCAGCAGCTCTTGGACTAGCGGGGGGGCGAAAAATGAGCAGTTCTTC.

The chain is built from TRBV15 and TRBJ2-1; D is unresolved. Germline-derived CDR1 and CDR2 are LNHNV and YYDKDF (reference sequence). This CDR3 spans 17 amino acids. V shed 0 bases and J shed 0 bases, with 12 bases lying between them. The CDR3 loop reads CATSRERTASSYNEQFF. The CDR3 DNA sequence: TGTGCCACCAGCAGAGAAAGGACGGCAAGCTCCTACAATGAGCAGTTCTTC.

The rearrangement links TRBV10-3 to TRBJ2-7; possible D gene TRBD2, 5 bases. In germline, CDR1 is ENHRY, CDR2 SYGVKD. CDR3 length: 13 residues. Trimming removed 3 bases from V and 5 bases from J, with 11 bases in between. Here the CDR3 DNA reads TGTGCCATCAGTGATCCCTACGGGAACGAGCAGTACTTC. It translates to CAISDPYGNEQYF.

The rearrangement joins TRBV7-2 to TRBJ2-3; 12 bases match TRBD2. Germline V gives CDR1 SGHTA, CDR2 FQGNSA. V dropped 3 bases and J dropped 2; count of bases not matched to a gene: 9. The CDR3 loop spans 18 amino acids. CDR3 in amino acids: CASSFDLAGGTNTDTQYF. The CDR3 nucleotides are TGTGCCAGCAGCTTCGATCTAGCGGGGGGGACAAACACAGATACGCAGTATTTT. The variable domain in full, completed from reference TRBV7-2 and TRBJ2-3, reads GAGVSQSPSNKVTEKGKDVELRCDPISGHTALYWYRQSLGQGLEFLIYFQGNSAPDKSGLPSDRFSAERTGGSVSTLTIQRTQQEDSAVYLCASSFDLAGGTNTDTQYFGPGTRLTVL.

The chain carries TRBV5-1 and TRBJ2-3; TRBD1 aligns across 12 bases. The V and J ends lost 7 bases and 6 bases, in that order; junction bases with no gene match: 12. Germline-derived CDR1 and CDR2 are SGHRS and YFSETQ. The CDR3 sequence is 16 residues long. The CDR3 protein is CASCSGQGARGDTQYF. The CDR3, as DNA: TGCGCCAGCTGCTCGGGACAGGGGGCGCGAGGGGATACGCAGTATTTT. The full variable domain, its missing parts supplied by reference TRBV5-1 and TRBJ2-3, is KAGVTQTPRYLIKTRGQQVTLSCSPISGHRSVSWYQQTPGQGLQFLFEYFSETQRNKGNFPGRFSGRQFSNSRSEMNVSTLELGDSALYLCASCSGQGARGDTQYFGPGTRLTVL.

V and J are TRBV13 and TRBJ2-7, with TRBD2 matching 11 bases. The CDR3 is 15 residues long. Germline loops: CDR1 PRHDT, CDR2 FYEKMQ (reference sequence). The J segment lost 4 bases and the V segment lost 4 bases, leaving 6 bases of the junction unmatched. CDR3 amino acids: CASSSGLAVSYEQYF. In DNA, the CDR3 is TGTGCCAGCAGCTCGGGACTAGCGGTGTCATACGAGCAGTACTTC.

V gene TRBV28 combines with J gene TRBJ1-1; the D gene is possibly TRBD1 (6 bases). Germline CDR1 MDHEN, CDR2 SYDVKM. The V and J ends lost 6 bases and 2 bases respectively, with 13 bases between them. The CDR3 consists of 14 residues. The CDR3 DNA follows: TGTGCCAGCAGGTCCGTGGACAGTAACACTGAAGCTTTCTTT. Amino acid sequence: CASRSVDSNTEAFF.

This chain connects TRBV7-8 to TRBJ1-5; D remains unclear. Trimming removed 4 bases at V and 4 bases at J, with 11 bases between. The germline CDR1 and CDR2 sequences are SGHVS and FQNEAQ. CDR3 length equals 14 residues. The CDR3 reads CASSSRGLNQPQHF. The CDR3 nucleotides are TGTGCCAGCAGCTCTCGAGGCCTAAATCAGCCCCAGCATTTT. The full variable domain, completed using reference TRBV7-8 and TRBJ1-5, is GAGVSQSPRYKVAKRGQDVALRCDPISGHVSLFWYQQALGQGPEFLTYFQNEAQLDKSGLPSDRFFAERPEGSVSTLKIQRTQQEDSAVYLCASSSRGLNQPQHFGDGTRLSIL.

This CDR3 reads CASSLPGLNTGELFF. Here the CDR3 DNA reads TGCGCCAGCAGTCTTCCCGGGCTGAACACCGGGGAGCTGTTTTTT. The chain employs TRBV10-2 and TRBJ2-2, with no clear D. The CDR3 runs 15 residues. With 5 bases removed from V and 1 base from J, the gap between germline ends came to 11 bases. Per the germline V gene, CDR1 is WSHSY and CDR2 is SAAADI.

This clone has a single count. The chain has TRBV25-1 and TRBJ2-7, with D possibly being TRBD1 or TRBD2 (7 bases each). CDR1 MGHDK and CDR2 SYGVNS come from the germline V gene. The CDR3 consists of 13 residues. Trimming stripped 6 bases from V and 4 bases from J, with 13 bases between. This CDR3 is CASRRQGGYEQYF. DNA for the CDR3: TGTGCCAGCAGGCGACAGGGAGGGTACGAGCAGTACTTC.

In its sample, this clone was seen once. The chain carries TRBV4-3 and TRBJ1-1, with 7 positions matching TRBD1. From germline, CDR1 is LGHNA and CDR2 YSLEER. CDR3 length: 16 residues. Germline trimming cut 4 bases from V and 1 base from J; bases unmatched to any gene: 9. The CDR3 protein is CASSLYQGQENTEAFF. DNA for the CDR3: TGCGCCAGCAGCCTGTACCAAGGACAGGAGAACACTGAAGCTTTCTTT.

In its sample, this clone was seen once. The chain has TRBV6-6 and TRBJ1-2; D is perhaps TRBD1 (6 bases). V lost 8 bases and J 4 bases, leaving 17 bases between the germline ends. Germline V lookup: CDR1 MNHNY, CDR2 SVGAGI (reference sequence). This CDR3 comprises 14 residues. CDR3 sequence: CASLDDRNSYGYTF. CDR3 DNA sequence: TGTGCCAGCTTGGATGACAGGAATTCCTATGGCTACACCTTC.

This chain's CDR3 is CASSPLSGNTIYF. The CDR3 DNA sequence: TGTGCCAGCAGTCCACTCAGTGGAAACACCATATATTTT. V is TRBV27 and J is TRBJ1-3; D is ambiguous. Trimming stripped 5 bases from V and 3 bases from J, with 8 bases between. The CDR3 is 13 amino acids. Germline CDR1 and CDR2: MNHEY and SMNVEV (reference sequence).

The V and J genes are TRBV7-9 and TRBJ1-1; a weak D match, TRBD1 (6 bases). The germline V and J ends were trimmed by 2 bases and 4 bases, with 14 bases remaining between them. The CDR3 totals 15 residues. Germline V gene sequence: CDR1 SEHNR, CDR2 FQNEAQ (reference sequence). The CDR3 reads CASSLIPGGFTEAFF. CDR3 sequence (DNA): TGTGCCAGCAGCTTAATTCCGGGGGGCTTCACTGAAGCTTTCTTT.

The J gene is TRBJ1-5, the V gene TRBV5-5, with D hard to call. The germline CDR1 and CDR2 sequences are SGHKS and YYEKEE (reference sequence). The CDR3 extends over 15 amino acids. V was clipped by 4 bases and J by 1 base, with 12 bases between them. The CDR3 loop is CASSPGPRSNQPQHF. CDR3 bases: TGTGCCAGCAGCCCCGGTCCGCGAAGCAATCAGCCCCAGCATTTT. The full variable domain, rest sourced from reference TRBV5-5 and TRBJ1-5, is DAGVTQSPTHLIKTRGQQVTLRCSPISGHKSVSWYQQVLGQGPQFIFQYYEKEERGRGNFPDRFSARQFPNYSSELNVNALLLGDSALYLCASSPGPRSNQPQHFGDGTRLSIL.

The V and J genes are TRBV6-1 and TRBJ2-1, with TRBD1 identical over 8 bases. J was trimmed by 9 bases and V by 4 bases; bases with no gene match: 14. The CDR3 has 16 residues. Germline CDR1 is MNHNS and CDR2 is SASEGT. The CDR3 DNA follows: TGTGCCAGCAGTGGTCTTGGGACAGGTAATTACGGTGAGCAGTTCTTC. It encodes CASSGLGTGNYGEQFF.

The rearrangement links TRBV29-1 to TRBJ2-7; 9 nucleotides align to TRBD1. V shed 6 bases and J 0 bases; nucleotides not matched to a gene: 6. The CDR3 is 14 residues long. CDR1 and CDR2 (germline): SQVTM, ANQGSEA. The CDR3 here is CSVLGTGFSYEQYF. DNA for the CDR3: TGCAGCGTCTTAGGGACAGGGTTCTCCTACGAGCAGTACTTC.

V is TRBV5-1 and J is TRBJ2-7; a possible D gene is TRBD1 (6 bases). The CDR3 spans 13 residues. Looked up from germline, CDR1 is SGHRS and CDR2 is YFSETQ. The germline V and J ends were trimmed by 2 bases and 12 bases, with 18 bases remaining between them. CDR3 in amino acids: CASSFPGARDLYF. The CDR3, as DNA: TGCGCCAGCAGCTTCCCAGGGGCCAGGGATTTGTACTTC.

V gene TRBV14 combines with J gene TRBJ2-6, with D tentatively TRBD2 (5 bases). The CDR3 has 17 residues. V lost 4 bases, J lost 2 bases, and 15 bases lay in between. The germline CDR1 and CDR2 sequences are SGHDN and FVKESK. The CDR3 loop reads CASSPGGWSTGANVLTF. The CDR3 nucleotides are TGTGCCAGCAGCCCCGGAGGATGGAGCACTGGGGCCAACGTCCTGACTTTC. Full variable domain (missing parts from reference TRBV14 and TRBJ2-6): EAGVTQFPSHSVIEKGQTVTLRCDPISGHDNLYWYRRVMGKEIKFLLHFVKESKQDESGMPNNRFLAERTGGTYSTLKVQPAELEDSGVYFCASSPGGWSTGANVLTFGAGSRLTVL.

This sequence joins TRBV6-1 and TRBJ1-1; D is unresolved. Germline CDR1 and CDR2: MNHNS and SASEGT. The CDR3 is made up of 11 amino acids. V lost 9 bases and J 5 bases, leaving 10 bases between the germline ends. Written as DNA, the CDR3 is TGTGCCAGTTCTGAGGGAACTGAAGCTTTCTTT. The encoded protein is CASSEGTEAFF.

This clone appeared a few times. V usage is TRBV7-9 and J usage is TRBJ2-2; tentative D call: TRBD1 (5 bases). The CDR3 is 14 amino acids. Trimming removed 7 bases from V and 2 bases from J, with 11 bases in between. Germline-derived CDR1 and CDR2 are SEHNR and FQNEAQ (reference sequence). Here the CDR3 reads CASIGRENTGELFF. The CDR3 coding sequence is TGTGCCAGCATTGGCAGGGAAAACACCGGGGAGCTGTTTTTT.

This sequence joins TRBV6-4 and TRBJ2-7, with D perhaps TRBD1 (6 bases). V lost 0 bases to trimming and J lost 0 bases, with 12 bases between them. The CDR3 runs 16 residues. The V gene's germline CDR1 is MRHNA and CDR2 SNTAGT. The CDR3 loop reads CASSDSDSSNSYEQYF. The CDR3 DNA is TGTGCCAGCAGTGACTCGGACAGTTCAAACTCCTACGAGCAGTACTTC.

The chain employs TRBV9 and TRBJ1-3, with D maybe TRBD1 (5 bases). Per the germline V gene, CDR1 is SGDLS and CDR2 is YYNGEE. V was trimmed by 4 bases and J by 4 bases, leaving 9 bases between them. The CDR3 runs to 13 residues. The CDR3: CASSPRGGNTIYF. The CDR3 nucleotides read TGTGCCAGCAGCCCCCGGGGGGGAAACACCATATATTTT.

The genes are TRBV29-1 and TRBJ1-2, with 7 nucleotides matching TRBD1. Germline-derived CDR1 and CDR2 are SQVTM and ANQGSEA. V was pared by 6 bases and J by 3 bases, with 7 bases of the junction left unmatched. The CDR3 covers 13 residues. The CDR3 loop reads CSVETGAHYGYTF. The CDR3, as DNA: TGCAGCGTGGAAACAGGGGCCCACTATGGCTACACCTTC.

This chain joins TRBV9 and TRBJ1-1; D is undetermined. Germline V gene lookup returns CDR1 SGDLS and CDR2 YYNGEE. Trimming removed 3 bases from V and 2 bases from J, with 11 bases in between. The CDR3 contains 14 residues. The CDR3 coding sequence is TGTGCCAGCAGCGACCTGACGGATAACACTGAAGCTTTCTTT. Its translation: CASSDLTDNTEAFF.

The chain joins TRBV25-1 to TRBJ2-5; D remains unclear. The CDR3 has 15 residues. The V gene lost 1 base and the J gene lost 0 bases, with 9 bases spanning the gap. The germline gives CDR1 MGHDK, CDR2 SYGVNS. The CDR3, as DNA: TGTGCCAGCAGTGAATTGGCAGAGAACCAAGAGACCCAGTACTTC. It yields the protein CASSELAENQETQYF.

The gene calls are TRBV4-1 and TRBJ2-7, with no clear D. Germline V gene lookup returns CDR1 MGHRA and CDR2 YSYEKL. CDR3 length: 14 amino acids. Trimming took 1 base from V and 0 from J, leaving 7 bases between them. CDR3 in DNA: TGCGCCAGCAGCCAAGCCTTAGGCTCCTACGAGCAGTACTTC. Its translation: CASSQALGSYEQYF.